The next 25 T cell receptor beta chains were all read from a single sample in a study of beta chain features in type 1 diabetes. No antigen has been identified for these receptors. Points from the study as a whole: Shorter TCRB CDR3s, moderately but significantly so, marked every one of the four CD4+ subsets in Type 1 diabetes patients.

The authors reverse transcribed all of the isolated RNA, so sequencing captured expressed TCRB transcripts. Only in-frame clones appear in the TCRdb table, and some are missing; sequencing was by immunoSEQ multiplex PCR. The sample has 55,000 to 80,000 clones, roughly half seen once. The sample taken for sequencing was central memory CD4+ T cells from blood. The receptor set was obtained from a man aged 25 to 40 with type 1 diabetes.

The chain uses TRBV7-9 and TRBJ2-5; TRBD1 agrees at 8 bases. The CDR3 length is 16 residues. Germline CDR1 reads SEHNR; CDR2 reads FQNEAQ (reference sequence). With V trimmed by 5 bases and J by 1 base, 9 bases remained unmatched. CDR3 residues: CASSTGQGSFQETQYF. The CDR3 DNA reads TGTGCCAGCAGCACCGGACAGGGCTCATTCCAAGAGACCCAGTACTTC.

The V call is TRBV9, the J call TRBJ1-1, with D perhaps TRBD1 (6 bases). The CDR3 length is 13 residues. CDR1 and CDR2 (germline): SGDLS, YYNGEE. Trimming took 3 bases from V and 10 from J, leaving 16 bases between them. The CDR3, as DNA: TGTGCCAGCAGCGAGGCCCCGACAGGCCGAGCTTTCTTT. This gives the protein CASSEAPTGRAFF.

The chain carries TRBV4-1 and TRBJ2-1; 7 positions match TRBD1. The length of the CDR3 is 16 residues. V was pared by 0 bases and J by 6 bases, with 8 bases of the junction left unmatched. From germline, CDR1 is MGHRA and CDR2 YSYEKL. CDR3 in amino acids: CASSQEPPDRANEQFF. The CDR3 coding sequence is TGCGCCAGCAGCCAAGAACCCCCCGACAGGGCCAATGAGCAGTTCTTC.

The chain joins TRBV7-2 to TRBJ2-7; perhaps TRBD2 as D (6 bases). This CDR3 comprises 14 residues. V was cut by 6 bases and J by 0 bases, with 12 bases left in between. Germline CDR1 and CDR2: SGHTA and FQGNSA. DNA for the CDR3: TGTGCCAGCAGTCGACTGGGAGGCTCCTACGAGCAGTACTTC. It yields the protein CASSRLGGSYEQYF.

V gene TRBV19 combines with J gene TRBJ1-1, with 7 nucleotides matching TRBD1. With 11 bases clipped from V and 2 bases from J, the junction kept 8 bases outside the gene matches. CDR3 length: 13 amino acids. The germline CDR1 and CDR2 sequences are LNHDA and SQIVND (reference sequence). In DNA form, the CDR3 reads TGTGCCGACGACAGGGAGAGAAACACTGAAGCTTTCTTT. The encoded protein is CADDRERNTEAFF.

V gene TRBV23-1 combines with J gene TRBJ2-1, with 9 bases aligning to TRBD2. TRBV23-1 is an ORF; its function is uncertain. CDR3 size: 20 residues. Trimming cost V 4 bases and J 5 bases; bases outside gene matches: 21. The CDR3 bases are TGCGCCAGCAGTCCCTCAGACCGACTAGCGGTCCCTCTTCGTGACAATGAGCAGTTCTTC. It yields the protein CASSPSDRLAVPLRDNEQFF.

This clone was observed a few times. V gene TRBV7-8 combines with J gene TRBJ2-3; TRBD1 matches 9 bases. CDR1 is SGHVS, CDR2 FQNEAQ, per germline. After removal of 5 bases from V and 1 base from J, the junction contained 4 bases not matched to a gene. The CDR3 loop spans 15 amino acids. The CDR3 reads CASSPRDRGTDTQYF. CDR3 in DNA: TGTGCCAGCAGCCCTAGGGACAGGGGCACAGATACGCAGTATTTT.

This clone was counted between two and nine times. The J gene is TRBJ2-2, the V gene TRBV30, with D tentatively TRBD1 (5 bases). There are 19 residues in the CDR3. V lost 5 bases, J lost 1 base, and 26 bases lay in between. Germline CDR1 is GTSNPN and CDR2 is SVGIG (reference sequence). In nucleotides, the CDR3 is TGTGCCTGGGGGGAACGCACGGGCAGGGCCCTTCAGAACACCGGGGAGCTGTTTTTT. Translating gives CAWGERTGRALQNTGELFF.

J is TRBJ2-1 and V is TRBV2, with TRBD1 identical over 8 bases. V shed 3 bases, J shed 4 bases, and the junction held 5 bases outside the gene matches. The CDR3 loop spans 15 amino acids. Germline CDR1 reads SNHLY; CDR2 reads FYNNEI. The CDR3 loop reads CASSEDRAQYNEQFF. The CDR3, as DNA: TGTGCCAGCAGTGAGGACAGGGCCCAATACAATGAGCAGTTCTTC.

The V gene is TRBV29-1, the J gene TRBJ2-5; possibly TRBD1 for D (6 bases). Germline lookup yields CDR1 SQVTM and CDR2 ANQGSEA. V was cut by 3 bases and J by 1 base, with 6 bases left in between. This CDR3 spans 12 amino acids. CDR3 residues: CSVEDSQETQYF. CDR3 coding DNA: TGCAGCGTTGAGGACAGCCAAGAGACCCAGTACTTC. Full variable domain (rest looked up from reference TRBV29-1 and TRBJ2-5): SAVISQKPSRDICQRGTSLTIQCQVDSQVTMMFWYRQQPGQSLTLIATANQGSEATYESGFVIDKFPISRPNLTFSTLTVSNMSPEDSSIYLCSVEDSQETQYFGPGTRLLVL.

This clone was picked up one time. This chain joins TRBV7-2 and TRBJ1-2; D unresolved. Germline V gives CDR1 SGHTA, CDR2 FQGNSA. This CDR3 spans 16 amino acids. Deletions cut 5 bases from V and 2 bases from J, with 18 bases between. CDR3 coding DNA: TGTGCCAGCAGCCGCCAGCCGGGAGAACGGAACTATGGCTACACCTTC. It translates to CASSRQPGERNYGYTF.

The chain combines TRBV29-1 with TRBJ2-1; 7 positions agree with TRBD1. Germline V gives CDR1 SQVTM, CDR2 ANQGSEA. V lost 1 base, J lost 7 bases, and 4 bases stayed unmatched. This CDR3 has 13 residues. CDR3 amino acids: CSVEATTGNEQFF. The CDR3 DNA reads TGCAGCGTTGAAGCCACGACAGGGAATGAGCAGTTCTTC.

The chain has TRBV11-2 and TRBJ2-7, with D unclear. Trimming took 3 bases from V and 0 from J, leaving 3 bases between them. The V gene's germline CDR1 is SGHAT and CDR2 FQNNGV. The CDR3 runs to 12 residues. The CDR3 is CASSLSSYEQYF. CDR3 in DNA: TGTGCCAGCAGCTTGAGCTCCTACGAGCAGTACTTC.

The rearrangement uses TRBV4-1 and TRBJ2-2; D is possibly TRBD1 (5 bases). Trimming removed 1 base at V and 5 bases at J, with 11 bases between. This CDR3 has 15 amino acids. Looked up from germline, CDR1 is MGHRA and CDR2 is YSYEKL. The CDR3 nucleotides read TGCGCCAGCAGCCAAGGTCAGGGTCCTACCGGGGAGCTGTTTTTT. Translation gives CASSQGQGPTGELFF.

The CDR3 reads CATRAGGTDTQYF. The CDR3 nucleotides read TGTGCCACAAGAGCGGGTGGGACAGATACGCAGTATTTT. The chain joins TRBV6-5 to TRBJ2-3, with D possibly TRBD2 on 6 matching bases. V was pared by 10 bases and J by 3 bases, with 14 bases between. Germline CDR1 and CDR2: MNHEY and SVGAGI. The CDR3 runs to 13 residues.

The chain links TRBV11-3 to TRBJ2-3; 8 bases align to TRBD2. V gave up 3 bases and J gave up 4 bases; unmatched junction bases: 6. The CDR3 has 15 residues. Germline V gene lookup returns CDR1 SGHNT and CDR2 YENEEA. The chain's CDR3 is CASSLLGGVPDTQYF. The CDR3 DNA sequence: TGTGCCAGCAGCTTGCTCGGGGGGGTCCCAGATACGCAGTATTTT.

The chain recombines TRBV29-1 with TRBJ1-1; unclear D gene. Trimming removed 6 bases from V and 1 base from J, with 6 bases in between. Germline CDR1 SQVTM, CDR2 ANQGSEA. This CDR3 has 11 residues. CDR3 protein: CSVIQNTEAFF. CDR3 coding DNA: TGCAGCGTAATACAGAACACTGAAGCTTTCTTT.

This clone was detected only a few times. This chain connects TRBV4-1 to TRBJ1-4; 8 bases are a match to TRBD1. There are 16 residues in the CDR3. J gave up 0 bases and V 0 bases, and 0 bases lay outside the gene matches. The germline gives CDR1 MGHRA, CDR2 YSYEKL. CDR3 DNA sequence: TGCGCCAGCAGCCAAGAGGACAGGGCAACTAATGAAAAACTGTTTTTT. Protein: CASSQEDRATNEKLFF.

This clone was found a few times. The chain has TRBV6-1 and TRBJ1-5, with 9 bases lining up with TRBD1. The germline CDR1 and CDR2 sequences are MNHNS and SASEGT. Trimming took 4 bases from V and 2 from J; bases not matched to a gene: 3. This CDR3 comprises 15 residues. CDR3 DNA sequence: TGTGCCAGCAGTGCGGGACAGGGAGGCAATCAGCCCCAGCATTTT. It translates to CASSAGQGGNQPQHF.

The chain links TRBV5-1 to TRBJ2-3; tentatively, D is TRBD1 (5 bases). This CDR3 is built from 14 residues. Per germline, CDR1 SGHRS and CDR2 YFSETQ. The V gene lost 5 bases and the J gene lost 6 bases, with 16 bases spanning the gap. CDR3 amino acids: CASRWGVARDTQYF. The CDR3 region has the DNA TGCGCCAGCAGATGGGGCGTCGCAAGGGATACGCAGTATTTT.

V usage is TRBV29-1 and J usage is TRBJ2-7, with 9 bases identical to TRBD1. V was clipped by 1 base and J by 2 bases; unmatched bases: 0. Germline V CDR1 and CDR2: SQVTM, ANQGSEA. This CDR3 comprises 13 residues. The CDR3 loop reads CSVEGQGAYEQYF. In DNA, the CDR3 is TGCAGCGTTGAAGGACAGGGGGCCTACGAGCAGTACTTC.

This chain links TRBV19 with TRBJ1-4; 8 positions agree with TRBD1. Trimming cost V 7 bases and J 7 bases; bases outside gene matches: 8. The CDR3 contains 14 residues. CDR1 is LNHDA and CDR2 is SQIVND in the germline V gene (reference sequence). This CDR3 reads CASTSGGEGEKLFF. The DNA for the CDR3 is TGTGCCAGTACTTCAGGGGGCGAGGGTGAAAAACTGTTTTTT.

V is TRBV5-4 and J is TRBJ2-2, with D hard to call. The CDR3 has 15 amino acids. Germline V gene lookup returns CDR1 SGHNT and CDR2 YYREEE (reference sequence). V was clipped by 2 bases and J by 2 bases, with 10 bases between them. The CDR3 here is CASSLPSGNTGELFF. The CDR3 DNA follows: TGTGCCAGCAGCTTACCCAGTGGTAACACCGGGGAGCTGTTTTTT.

The genes are TRBV7-9 and TRBJ2-3; TRBD2 matches at 9 bases. The trim removed 4 bases at V and 0 bases at J, leaving 2 bases unmatched. CDR3 length equals 15 residues. The germline CDR1 and CDR2 sequences are SEHNR and FQNEAQ (reference sequence). The CDR3 nucleotides read TGTGCCAGCAGCTACACTAGCGGGAGCACAGATACGCAGTATTTT. This codes for CASSYTSGSTDTQYF.

The chain combines TRBV7-9 with TRBJ2-2; no reliable D call. Germline V gene lookup returns CDR1 SEHNR and CDR2 FQNEAQ (reference sequence). Trimming shortened V by 7 bases and J by 6 bases, and 18 bases separated the two germline ends. This CDR3 region has 15 residues. The CDR3 reads CASTERNSEAGELFF. The CDR3 DNA sequence: TGTGCCAGCACCGAAAGAAATAGTGAGGCCGGGGAGCTGTTTTTT.